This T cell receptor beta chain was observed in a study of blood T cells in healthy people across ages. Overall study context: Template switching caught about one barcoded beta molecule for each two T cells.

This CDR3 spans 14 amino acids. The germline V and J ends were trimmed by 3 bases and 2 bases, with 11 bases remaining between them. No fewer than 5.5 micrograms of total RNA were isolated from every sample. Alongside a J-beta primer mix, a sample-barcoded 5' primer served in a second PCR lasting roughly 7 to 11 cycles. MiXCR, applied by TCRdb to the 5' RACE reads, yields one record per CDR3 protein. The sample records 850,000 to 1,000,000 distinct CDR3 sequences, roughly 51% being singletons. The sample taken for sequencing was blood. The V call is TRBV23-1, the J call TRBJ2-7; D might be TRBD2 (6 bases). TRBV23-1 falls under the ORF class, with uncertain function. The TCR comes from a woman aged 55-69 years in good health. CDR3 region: CASSHHSGPYEQYF. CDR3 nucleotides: TGCGCCAGCAGTCATCATAGCGGCCCCTACGAGCAGTACTTC.